This T cell receptor beta chain appears in the sequencing data of a study of blood T cells in healthy people across ages. Regarding this clonotype: Its antigen is not identified. Here the CDR3 omits its conserved ending phenylalanine or tryptophan, so a read error is the likely source. The DNA is left out, because the CDR3 cannot be placed on it with certainty; the CDR3 is given as TCRdb lists it.

CDR1 SQVTM and CDR2 ANQGSEA come from the germline V gene. Ends included, the CDR3 has 11 residues. A J-beta primer mix and a sample-barcoded 5' primer were used in a second PCR of roughly 7 to 12 cycles. Sequencing of every sample gave 3 million or more CDR3-containing paired-end reads. TCRdb re-analysed the 5' RACE reads in MiXCR, keeping a single row per CDR3 protein. The repertoire includes around 1,800,000 distinct CDR3 sequences, around 42% of them detected once, and roughly 23% sits in the top ten. Study outcomes and limitations: As naive T cell percentage varied, TCR beta diversity correlated strongly with it. A roughly linear age-dependent decrease characterized TCR beta diversity per million T cells.

The sample was blood. The rearrangement links TRBV29-1 to TRBJ2-1; the DNA was not compared with TRBD1, the D call given in the table. The sequence derives from a human donor in good health. CDR3 sequence: CSVEDPGTIEV.